Listed here are 7 T cell receptor beta chains from one sample, sequenced in a study of CD8+ T cells in alopecia areata. RNA was isolated and reverse transcribed to cDNA, the sequencing template. Data came from immunoSEQ multiplex PCR; TCRdb stores just in-frame clones and leaves some out. The data hold hundreds of thousands of clones, with 65% to 70% observed a single time. Sample: CD4+ T cells sorted from blood, taken at week 0. The receptors come from a human donor with alopecia areata.

J is TRBJ2-7 and V is TRBV7-2; possibly TRBD2 for D (7 bases). Deletions cut 3 bases from V and 4 bases from J, with 16 bases between. Per the germline V gene, CDR1 is SGHTA and CDR2 is FQGNSA. The CDR3 sequence is 15 residues long. This CDR3 reads CASSFPPSGQYEQYF. CDR3 bases: TGTGCCAGCAGCTTCCCACCTAGCGGACAGTACGAGCAGTACTTC.

This clone was detected a few times. This chain uses TRBV10-3 with TRBJ2-5; the D is unclear. CDR3 length equals 12 residues. Germline V CDR1 and CDR2: ENHRY, SYGVKD. The V and J ends lost 2 bases and 5 bases respectively, with 6 bases between them. The CDR3, as DNA: TGTGCCATCAGTGAGCAAAGGGAGACCCAGTACTTC. Protein sequence: CAISEQRETQYF.

The V gene is TRBV5-1, the J gene TRBJ2-2; TRBD1 aligns across 9 bases. Germline CDR1 reads SGHRS; CDR2 reads YFSETQ. CDR3 length: 18 amino acids. Germline trimming cut 0 bases from V and 4 bases from J; bases unmatched to any gene: 10. The CDR3 here is CASSLVTGGVAVTGELFF. The CDR3 DNA follows: TGCGCCAGCAGCTTGGTAACAGGGGGCGTCGCGGTCACCGGGGAGCTGTTTTTT.

The chain couples TRBV29-1 to TRBJ2-1; TRBD1 aligns across 10 bases. V was clipped by 4 bases and J by 6 bases; unmatched bases: 9. The CDR3 is 15 residues long. Germline V lookup: CDR1 SQVTM, CDR2 ANQGSEA. CDR3 nucleotide sequence: TGCAGCGTTGCGGTCCGGGACAGGGGAGGCAATGAGCAGTTCTTC. Its protein is CSVAVRDRGGNEQFF.

The chain couples TRBV9 to TRBJ2-1; D is ambiguous. CDR3 length: 13 amino acids. Germline V gives CDR1 SGDLS, CDR2 YYNGEE. V lost 2 bases to trimming and J lost 4 bases, with 7 bases between them. CDR3 region: CASSVFPYNEQFF. In DNA, the CDR3 is TGTGCCAGCAGCGTTTTTCCTTACAATGAGCAGTTCTTC.

The genes are TRBV30 and TRBJ2-5; 8 bases align to TRBD2. Germline-derived CDR1 and CDR2 are GTSNPN and SVGIG (reference sequence). Trimming at V came to 0 bases and at J to 5 bases, leaving 5 bases not matched to a gene. The CDR3 is 14 amino acids. The CDR3 reads CAWSVRLAGETQYF. CDR3 sequence (DNA): TGTGCCTGGAGTGTACGGCTAGCGGGTGAGACCCAGTACTTC.

J is TRBJ1-1 and V is TRBV19; D is ambiguous. V was clipped by 2 bases and J by 0 bases, with 7 bases between them. The germline CDR1 and CDR2 sequences are LNHDA and SQIVND (reference sequence). The CDR3 is 14 amino acids. As DNA, the CDR3 is TGTGCCAGTAGTATAACCACAGTGAACACTGAAGCTTTCTTT. This gives the protein CASSITTVNTEAFF. Together with reference TRBV19 and TRBJ1-1, the CDR3 gives the full variable domain: DGGITQSPKYLFRKEGQNVTLSCEQNLNHDAMYWYRQDPGQGLRLIYYSQIVNDFQKGDIAEGYSVSREKKESFPLTVTSAQKNPTAFYLCASSITTVNTEAFFGQGTRLTVV.